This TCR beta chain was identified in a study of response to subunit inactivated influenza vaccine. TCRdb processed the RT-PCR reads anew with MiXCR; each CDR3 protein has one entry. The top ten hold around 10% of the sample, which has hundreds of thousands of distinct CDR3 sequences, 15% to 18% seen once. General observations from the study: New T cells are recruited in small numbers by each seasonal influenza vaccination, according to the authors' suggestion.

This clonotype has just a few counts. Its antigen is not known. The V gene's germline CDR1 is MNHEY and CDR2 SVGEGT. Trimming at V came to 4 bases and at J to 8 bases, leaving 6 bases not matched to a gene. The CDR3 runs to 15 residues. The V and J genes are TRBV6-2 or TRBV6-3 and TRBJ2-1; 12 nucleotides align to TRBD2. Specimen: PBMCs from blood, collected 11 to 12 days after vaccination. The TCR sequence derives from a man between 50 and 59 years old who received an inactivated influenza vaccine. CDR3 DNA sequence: TGTGCCAGCAGTTGGCTAGCGGGAGGGGGTTATGAGCAGTTCTTC. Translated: CASSWLAGGGYEQFF.